This is a list of T cell receptor beta chains from one sample in a study of blood T cell repertoires in COVID-19. Here immunoSEQ multiplex PCR was the method, and the copy in TCRdb shows in-frame clones only, minus some. This sample carries tens of thousands of clones, approximately 83% of them seen once, and the ten largest clones take roughly 4.7%. Sequencing input: peripheral blood. The receptors stem from a woman aged 60-75 years with acute or convalescent COVID-19. CDR3s include the opening cysteine and the closing phenylalanine or tryptophan. A D gene is named only where the DNA matches it firmly. The listing skips clone size in some rows; elsewhere it reads once, few, many or a size class.

j_call v_call clone_size d_call cdr3_aa cdr3_nt
TRBJ1-1 TRBV19 few TRBD1 CASSFRDRGPSTEAFF TGTGCCAGTAGCTTCCGGGACAGGGGGCCAAGCACTGAAGCTTTCTTT
TRBJ1-2 TRBV24-1 NA NA CATSDPWTDYGYTF TGTGCCACCAGTGATCCCTGGACAGACTATGGCTACACCTTC
TRBJ1-3 TRBV5-1 NA NA CASSFGGTSSGNTIYF TGCGCCAGCAGCTTCGGCGGGACCAGCTCTGGAAACACCATATATTTT
TRBJ1-1 TRBV12-3/TRBV12-4 NA NA CASYRAREAFF TGTGCCAGTTACAGGGCCCGTGAAGCTTTCTTT
TRBJ2-1 TRBV19 NA TRBD1 CASSIKGQGAVEQFF TGTGCCAGTAGTATTAAGGGACAGGGGGCTGTAGAGCAGTTCTTC
TRBJ1-4 TRBV19 NA NA CASTHPGGDEKLFF TGTGCCAGTACCCACCCCGGGGGAGACGAAAAACTGTTTTTT
TRBJ2-7 TRBV11-2 NA NA CASSFEQGRDEQYF TGTGCCAGCAGCTTCGAACAGGGTAGGGACGAGCAGTACTTC
TRBJ2-5 TRBV5-1 NA NA CASSLDPAVPQETQYF TGCGCCAGCAGCTTGGACCCCGCGGTACCCCAAGAGACCCAGTACTTC
TRBJ1-2 TRBV5-5 NA NA CASSLVGVGYTF TGTGCCAGCAGCTTGGTAGGGGTCGGCTACACCTTC
TRBJ2-5 TRBV5-6 NA TRBD2 CASIRLAGVLQETQYF TGTGCCAGCATCAGATTAGCGGGGGTCCTTCAAGAGACCCAGTACTTC
TRBJ2-3 TRBV11-2 few TRBD1 CASSLGTAPGTDTQYF TGTGCCAGCAGCCTGGGGACAGCCCCGGGCACAGATACGCAGTATTTT
TRBJ2-2 TRBV3-1/TRBV3-2 NA NA CASNHGTGTGELFF TGTGCCAGCAACCACGGGACTGGGACCGGGGAGCTGTTTTTT
TRBJ1-5 TRBV6-5 NA NA CASSNGREPQPQHF TGTGCCAGCAGTAACGGGAGGGAACCTCAGCCCCAGCATTTT
TRBJ1-1 TRBV5-1 NA TRBD1 CASSLGDRFNTEAFF TGCGCCAGCAGCTTGGGGGACAGATTTAACACTGAAGCTTTCTTT
TRBJ2-1 TRBV6-5 NA TRBD2 CASSYEAGGYNEQFF TGTGCCAGCAGTTACGAAGCGGGGGGGTACAATGAGCAGTTCTTC
TRBJ2-1 TRBV10-1 NA NA CASSSIQEQFF TGCGCCAGCAGTAGTATCCAGGAGCAGTTCTTC
TRBJ1-3 TRBV9 once NA CASSVDGYGNTIYF TGTGCCAGCAGCGTAGACGGATACGGGAACACCATATATTTT
TRBJ1-5 TRBV3-1/TRBV3-2 NA NA CASSQSGGSYQPQHF TGTGCCAGCAGCCAATCCGGCGGGTCTTATCAGCCCCAGCATTTT
TRBJ2-7 TRBV5-6 few TRBD1 CASSPDRGLTYEQYF TGTGCCAGCAGCCCCGACAGGGGCCTTACCTACGAGCAGTACTTC
TRBJ1-1 TRBV19 NA NA CASSISGDTEAFF TGTGCCAGTAGTATTAGCGGGGACACTGAAGCTTTCTTT
TRBJ2-5 TRBV24-1 NA NA CATSDRGGETQYF TGTGCCACCAGTGACCGTGGCGGAGAGACCCAGTACTTC
TRBJ1-5 TRBV6-2/TRBV6-3 few NA CASSAGTNQPQHF TGTGCCAGCAGCGCCGGGACAAATCAGCCCCAGCATTTT
TRBJ2-3 TRBV10-3 NA NA CAISESTRGAEDTQYF TGTGCCATCAGTGAGTCGACTCGGGGGGCCGAGGATACGCAGTATTTT
TRBJ1-1 TRBV7-2 NA NA CASSFSSMNTEAFF TGTGCCAGCAGCTTCAGTAGCATGAACACTGAAGCTTTCTTT
TRBJ1-5 TRBV20-1 NA NA CSASSSGPQHF TGCAGTGCTAGTTCCTCCGGGCCCCAGCATTTT